This T cell receptor beta chain was retrieved from a study of T cell changes during pregnancy in multiple sclerosis. The assay was immunoSEQ multiplex PCR, and TCRdb's table has in-frame clones only and misses some. The sample carries 50,000 or so clones, 85% to 95% recorded once. The CDR3 covers 14 residues. Germline CDR1 reads SEHNR; CDR2 reads FQNEAQ (reference sequence). V was trimmed by 1 base and J by 3 bases, leaving 7 bases between them. The rearrangement links TRBV7-9 to TRBJ1-5; D gene ambiguous. The specimen was CD4+ T cells from peripheral blood mononuclear cells, collected in the third trimester of pregnancy. The receptor was derived from a female donor with multiple sclerosis, enrolled in a pregnancy study. The CDR3 region has the DNA TGTGCCAGCAGCTTAGACAGTTTCAATCAGCCCCAGCATTTT. It specifies CASSLDSFNQPQHF.